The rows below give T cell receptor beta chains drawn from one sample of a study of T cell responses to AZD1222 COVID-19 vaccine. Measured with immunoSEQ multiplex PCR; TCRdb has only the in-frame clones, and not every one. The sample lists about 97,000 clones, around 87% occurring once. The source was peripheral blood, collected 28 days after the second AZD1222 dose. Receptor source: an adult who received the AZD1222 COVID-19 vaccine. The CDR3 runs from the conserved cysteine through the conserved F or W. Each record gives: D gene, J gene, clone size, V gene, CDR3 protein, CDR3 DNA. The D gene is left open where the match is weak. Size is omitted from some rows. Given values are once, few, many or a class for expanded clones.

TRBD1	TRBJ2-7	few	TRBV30	CAWSEQGNEQYF	TGTGCCTGGAGTGAACAGGGGAACGAGCAGTACTTC
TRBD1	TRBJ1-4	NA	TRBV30	CAWSVQGDRDEKLFF	TGTGCCTGGAGTGTCCAGGGGGACAGGGACGAAAAACTGTTTTTT
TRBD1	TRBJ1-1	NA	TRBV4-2	CASRPGQGFPTEAFF	TGTGCCAGCAGGCCGGGACAGGGGTTCCCTACTGAAGCTTTCTTT
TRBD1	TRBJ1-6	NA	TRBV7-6	CASSPGTDPYNSPLHF	TGTGCCAGCAGCCCTGGGACAGATCCCTATAATTCACCCCTCCACTTT
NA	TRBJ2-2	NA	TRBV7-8	CASSSGHNTGELFF	TGTGCCAGCAGCTCGGGACATAACACCGGGGAGCTGTTTTTT
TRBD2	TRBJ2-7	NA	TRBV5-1	CASSLASGRVGEQYF	TGCGCCAGCAGCTTGGCGAGCGGGAGGGTTGGCGAGCAGTACTTC
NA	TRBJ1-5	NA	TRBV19	CASSPGYSNQPQHF	TGTGCCAGTAGTCCGGGTTATAGCAATCAGCCCCAGCATTTT
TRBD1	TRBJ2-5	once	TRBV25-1	CASAGGGETQYF	TGTGCCAGTGCAGGGGGCGGAGAGACCCAGTACTTC
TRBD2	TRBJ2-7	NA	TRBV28	CASTRSGATYEQYF	TGTGCCAGCACTAGGAGCGGGGCGACCTACGAGCAGTACTTC
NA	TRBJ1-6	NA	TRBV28	CASSLERQSPLHF	TGTGCCAGCAGTCTAGAGCGCCAGAGCCCCCTCCACTTT
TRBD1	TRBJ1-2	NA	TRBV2	CASSEKVQGGAGYTF	TGTGCCAGCAGTGAAAAGGTGCAGGGGGGCGCTGGCTACACCTTC
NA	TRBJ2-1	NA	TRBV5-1	CASSFNLPASTPYNEQFF	TGCGCCAGCAGCTTTAATTTGCCCGCGAGCACGCCCTACAATGAGCAGTTCTTC
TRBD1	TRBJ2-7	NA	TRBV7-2	CASSLGPGGQAYEQYF	TGTGCCAGCAGCTTAGGTCCCGGGGGACAGGCCTACGAGCAGTACTTC
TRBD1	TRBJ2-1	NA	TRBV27	CASSLYRGDEQFF	TGTGCCAGCAGTTTATACAGGGGGGATGAGCAGTTCTTC
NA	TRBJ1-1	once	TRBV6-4	CASSEQGGTEAFF	TGTGCCAGCAGTGAACAGGGCGGCACTGAAGCTTTCTTT
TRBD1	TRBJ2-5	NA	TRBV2	CASRNRGQGETQYF	TGTGCCAGCAGGAACAGGGGGCAGGGGGAGACCCAGTACTTC
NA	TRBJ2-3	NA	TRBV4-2	CASSQEEAAVDTQYF	TGTGCCAGCAGCCAAGAAGAAGCAGCAGTGGATACGCAGTATTTT
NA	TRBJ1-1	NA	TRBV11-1	CASSLDGGGNTEAFF	TGTGCCAGCAGCTTAGATGGGGGCGGGAACACTGAAGCTTTCTTT
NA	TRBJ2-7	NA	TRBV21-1	CASRRSGAYEQYF	TGTGCCAGCAGGCGTTCAGGAGCCTACGAGCAGTACTTC
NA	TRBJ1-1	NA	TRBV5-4	CASHYSGGYTEAFF	TGTGCCAGCCACTATAGCGGGGGGTACACTGAAGCTTTCTTT
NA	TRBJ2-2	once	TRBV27	CASSFLYPLSNTGELFF	TGTGCCAGCAGTTTCCTATACCCTCTATCGAACACCGGGGAGCTGTTTTTT
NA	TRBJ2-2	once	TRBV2	CASSEVGGTTGELFF	TGTGCCAGCAGTGAAGTGGGAGGAACCACCGGGGAGCTGTTTTTT
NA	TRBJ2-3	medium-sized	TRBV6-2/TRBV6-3	CASSWTSTDTQYF	TGTGCCAGCAGTTGGACTAGCACAGATACGCAGTATTTT
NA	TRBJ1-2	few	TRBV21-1	CASSKVQSNYGYTF	TGTGCCAGCAGCAAAGTGCAGTCTAACTATGGCTACACCTTC